A selection of T cell receptor beta chains follows, all from one sample in a study of type 1 regulatory T cells. TCRdb analysed the reads with MiXCR anew, one entry per CDR3 protein. The data contain 80,000 to 100,000 distinct CDR3 sequences, roughly a third of them singletons. Source material: CD4+ T cells, either the whole sample or a sorted fraction (not recorded which). The receptor source for this set is a human donor in good health. The CDR3 runs from the conserved cysteine through the conserved F or W. D genes are given only for firm matches. Some rows have no size entry. The others give once, few or many, or a class for an expanded clone.

v_call: TRBV5-1; d_call: NA; j_call: TRBJ2-2; cdr3_length: 16; clone_size: NA; cdr3_aa: CASSLVGRDSTGELFF; cdr3_nt: TGCGCCAGCAGCTTGGTCGGGAGAGATTCCACCGGGGAGCTGTTTTTT
v_call: TRBV7-3; d_call: TRBD2; j_call: TRBJ2-1; cdr3_length: 19; clone_size: few; cdr3_aa: CASSGGLAGVQPPYNEQFF; cdr3_nt: TGTGCCAGCAGCGGGGGACTAGCGGGAGTGCAGCCCCCCTACAATGAGCAGTTCTTC
v_call: TRBV4-1; d_call: TRBD1; j_call: TRBJ1-5; cdr3_length: 18; clone_size: NA; cdr3_aa: CASSQVRQGATLGQPQHF; cdr3_nt: TGCGCCAGCAGCCAAGTCCGACAGGGGGCAACCCTGGGTCAGCCCCAGCATTTT
v_call: TRBV7-2; d_call: TRBD2; j_call: TRBJ2-7; cdr3_length: 12; clone_size: few; cdr3_aa: CASSRTSGEQYF; cdr3_nt: TGTGCCAGCAGTCGCACTAGCGGCGAGCAGTACTTC
v_call: TRBV19; d_call: NA; j_call: TRBJ2-7; cdr3_length: 13; clone_size: NA; cdr3_aa: CASSSSHGVGQYF; cdr3_nt: TGTGCCAGTAGTAGCAGTCACGGCGTTGGGCAGTACTTC
v_call: TRBV24-1; d_call: NA; j_call: TRBJ2-1; cdr3_length: 17; clone_size: NA; cdr3_aa: CATSGRSGEGNDGEQFF; cdr3_nt: TGTGCCACCAGTGGTCGCTCAGGGGAAGGGAATGATGGTGAGCAGTTCTTC
v_call: TRBV4-3; d_call: NA; j_call: TRBJ1-2; cdr3_length: 13; clone_size: NA; cdr3_aa: CASSRGLYYGYTF; cdr3_nt: TGCGCCAGCAGCCGAGGTTTATACTATGGCTACACCTTC
v_call: TRBV7-9; d_call: NA; j_call: TRBJ1-2; cdr3_length: 15; clone_size: few; cdr3_aa: CASSSPGRFGDGYTF; cdr3_nt: TGTGCCAGCAGCTCCCCCGGAAGGTTTGGGGATGGCTACACCTTC
v_call: TRBV24-1; d_call: NA; j_call: TRBJ2-5; cdr3_length: 15; clone_size: few; cdr3_aa: CATSDPRDVRETQYF; cdr3_nt: TGTGCCACCAGTGATCCCCGGGACGTCAGAGAGACCCAGTACTTC
v_call: TRBV5-1; d_call: TRBD1; j_call: TRBJ2-5; cdr3_length: 16; clone_size: NA; cdr3_aa: CASSPRPGQGQETQYF; cdr3_nt: TGCGCCAGCAGCCCGAGGCCCGGACAGGGGCAAGAGACCCAGTACTTC
v_call: TRBV29-1; d_call: NA; j_call: TRBJ2-7; cdr3_length: 14; clone_size: few; cdr3_aa: CSVARGLGSYEQYF; cdr3_nt: TGCAGCGTTGCCAGAGGCCTAGGATCCTACGAGCAGTACTTC
v_call: TRBV29-1; d_call: NA; j_call: TRBJ2-5; cdr3_length: 13; clone_size: few; cdr3_aa: CSVDPGDQETQYF; cdr3_nt: TGCAGCGTTGACCCAGGGGATCAAGAGACCCAGTACTTC
v_call: TRBV3-1; d_call: NA; j_call: TRBJ2-1; cdr3_length: 18; clone_size: few; cdr3_aa: CASSQDPHANPSYNEQFF; cdr3_nt: TGTGCCAGCAGCCAAGACCCCCACGCCAACCCCTCCTACAATGAGCAGTTCTTC
v_call: TRBV29-1; d_call: NA; j_call: TRBJ1-2; cdr3_length: 12; clone_size: few; cdr3_aa: CSAPSGLYGYTF; cdr3_nt: TGCAGCGCCCCCTCGGGACTCTATGGCTACACCTTC
v_call: TRBV7-9; d_call: NA; j_call: TRBJ2-5; cdr3_length: 14; clone_size: few; cdr3_aa: CASSLRGVQETQYF; cdr3_nt: TGTGCCAGCAGCCTAAGGGGTGTCCAAGAGACCCAGTACTTC
v_call: TRBV15; d_call: NA; j_call: TRBJ2-7; cdr3_length: 15; clone_size: NA; cdr3_aa: CATSGYDGEDYEQYF; cdr3_nt: TGTGCCACCAGCGGATACGACGGAGAGGATTACGAGCAGTACTTC
v_call: TRBV7-3; d_call: TRBD1; j_call: TRBJ2-1; cdr3_length: 14; clone_size: few; cdr3_aa: CASSLGTEYNEQFF; cdr3_nt: TGTGCCAGCAGCTTAGGGACAGAATACAATGAGCAGTTCTTC
v_call: TRBV28; d_call: NA; j_call: TRBJ2-2; cdr3_length: 11; clone_size: NA; cdr3_aa: CATVNTGELFF; cdr3_nt: TGTGCCACGGTCAACACCGGGGAGCTGTTTTTT
v_call: TRBV5-1; d_call: TRBD1; j_call: TRBJ1-6; cdr3_length: 18; clone_size: few; cdr3_aa: CASSLVGGLSSYNSPLHF; cdr3_nt: TGCGCCAGCAGCTTGGTAGGGGGCCTAAGCTCCTATAATTCACCCCTCCACTTT
v_call: TRBV29-1; d_call: NA; j_call: TRBJ2-3; cdr3_length: 14; clone_size: NA; cdr3_aa: CSVVAGWGTDTQYF; cdr3_nt: TGCAGCGTTGTCGCGGGATGGGGTACAGATACGCAGTATTTT
v_call: TRBV27; d_call: TRBD2; j_call: TRBJ2-7; cdr3_length: 18; clone_size: once; cdr3_aa: CASSLCAKWGGPFYEQYF; cdr3_nt: TGTGCCAGCAGTTTGTGCGCCAAGTGGGGAGGGCCATTTTACGAGCAGTACTTC
v_call: TRBV27; d_call: TRBD1; j_call: TRBJ2-7; cdr3_length: 14; clone_size: NA; cdr3_aa: CASSLIGTGGEQYF; cdr3_nt: TGTGCCAGCAGTTTAATTGGGACAGGGGGCGAGCAGTACTTC
v_call: TRBV19; d_call: TRBD1; j_call: TRBJ1-4; cdr3_length: 14; clone_size: NA; cdr3_aa: CASRGTGGNEKLFF; cdr3_nt: TGTGCCAGTCGAGGGACAGGCGGGAATGAAAAACTGTTTTTT
v_call: TRBV25-1; d_call: NA; j_call: TRBJ1-2; cdr3_length: 16; clone_size: NA; cdr3_aa: CASSVARATEDYGYTF; cdr3_nt: TGTGCCAGCAGTGTGGCCCGTGCGACAGAGGACTATGGCTACACCTTC
v_call: TRBV10-1; d_call: NA; j_call: TRBJ2-3; cdr3_length: 13; clone_size: NA; cdr3_aa: CASRDGSTDTQYF; cdr3_nt: TGCGCCAGCAGGGACGGCAGCACAGATACGCAGTATTTT
v_call: TRBV14; d_call: NA; j_call: TRBJ2-3; cdr3_length: 15; clone_size: NA; cdr3_aa: CASSQFPPQPDTQYF; cdr3_nt: TGTGCCAGCAGCCAATTCCCTCCACAGCCAGATACGCAGTATTTT
v_call: TRBV7-3; d_call: TRBD2; j_call: TRBJ2-5; cdr3_length: 16; clone_size: NA; cdr3_aa: CASASGRVEGRETQYF; cdr3_nt: TGTGCCAGCGCTAGCGGGAGAGTAGAAGGGCGAGAGACCCAGTACTTC
v_call: TRBV5-1; d_call: NA; j_call: TRBJ2-7; cdr3_length: 11; clone_size: NA; cdr3_aa: CASSADYEQYF; cdr3_nt: TGCGCCAGCAGCGCGGACTACGAGCAGTACTTC
v_call: TRBV6-2/TRBV6-3; d_call: NA; j_call: TRBJ1-5; cdr3_length: 15; clone_size: NA; cdr3_aa: CASNAGGNGKQPQHF; cdr3_nt: TGTGCCAGCAATGCGGGAGGGAACGGAAAACAGCCCCAGCATTTT
v_call: TRBV10-3; d_call: NA; j_call: TRBJ1-3; cdr3_length: 14; clone_size: NA; cdr3_aa: CAISDGVSGNTIYF; cdr3_nt: TGTGCCATCAGTGACGGGGTCTCTGGAAACACCATATATTTT
v_call: TRBV5-5; d_call: NA; j_call: TRBJ1-1; cdr3_length: 15; clone_size: few; cdr3_aa: CASSLESGSGTEAFF; cdr3_nt: TGTGCCAGCAGCTTGGAGTCAGGGAGCGGCACTGAAGCTTTCTTT
v_call: TRBV27; d_call: NA; j_call: TRBJ2-3; cdr3_length: 16; clone_size: NA; cdr3_aa: CASSLEGRGRADTQYF; cdr3_nt: TGTGCCAGCAGTTTAGAGGGGAGAGGAAGGGCAGATACGCAGTATTTT
v_call: TRBV15; d_call: NA; j_call: TRBJ2-2; cdr3_length: 14; clone_size: few; cdr3_aa: CATSRDVFTGELFF; cdr3_nt: TGTGCCACCAGCAGAGATGTCTTCACCGGGGAGCTGTTTTTT
v_call: TRBV7-9; d_call: NA; j_call: TRBJ2-3; cdr3_length: 17; clone_size: NA; cdr3_aa: CASSFGHGMELGDTQYF; cdr3_nt: TGTGCCAGCAGCTTCGGACACGGGATGGAGTTGGGGGATACGCAGTATTTT
v_call: TRBV13; d_call: NA; j_call: TRBJ2-5; cdr3_length: 14; clone_size: NA; cdr3_aa: CASSLTGTQETQYF; cdr3_nt: TGTGCCAGCAGCTTAACCGGGACACAAGAGACCCAGTACTTC
v_call: TRBV9; d_call: NA; j_call: TRBJ2-2; cdr3_length: 16; clone_size: NA; cdr3_aa: CASSSGLRVNTGELFF; cdr3_nt: TGTGCCAGCAGCTCGGGACTCCGAGTAAACACCGGGGAGCTGTTTTTT
v_call: TRBV7-8; d_call: NA; j_call: TRBJ2-2; cdr3_length: 16; clone_size: NA; cdr3_aa: CASSLLRGENTGELFF; cdr3_nt: TGTGCCAGCAGCCTGCTCCGCGGAGAGAACACCGGGGAGCTGTTTTTT
v_call: TRBV7-8; d_call: NA; j_call: TRBJ1-1; cdr3_length: 15; clone_size: few; cdr3_aa: CASSLGRGVRTEAFF; cdr3_nt: TGTGCCAGCAGCTTAGGTCGGGGGGTTCGCACTGAAGCTTTCTTT
v_call: TRBV29-1; d_call: NA; j_call: TRBJ2-1; cdr3_length: 15; clone_size: NA; cdr3_aa: CSVVNSFGSYNEQFF; cdr3_nt: TGCAGCGTGGTAAATTCCTTCGGCTCCTACAATGAGCAGTTCTTC
v_call: TRBV7-6; d_call: NA; j_call: TRBJ2-7; cdr3_length: 14; clone_size: NA; cdr3_aa: CASSSGGQAGEQYF; cdr3_nt: TGTGCCAGCAGCTCCGGGGGACAAGCCGGCGAGCAGTACTTC
v_call: TRBV10-2; d_call: TRBD1; j_call: TRBJ2-5; cdr3_length: 15; clone_size: few; cdr3_aa: CASKTDRGRSETQYF; cdr3_nt: TGCGCCAGCAAAACAGACAGGGGGCGTTCAGAGACCCAGTACTTC